This T cell receptor (beta chain) was recovered during a study of CD8 T cells in ankylosing spondylitis. Study findings and constraints: The disease-linked clones had a CD8+ phenotype and low blood frequencies. It appeared that ankylosing spondylitis blood was characterized by a TCR beta motif of about 8 highly homologous variants.

V lost 4 bases to trimming and J lost 0 bases, with 7 bases between them. CDR1 is MNHNS and CDR2 is SASEGT in the germline V gene. This CDR3 has 13 amino acids. Quantitative 5'-RACE with molecular barcodes generated TCR beta libraries. A single record per CDR3 protein comes from TCRdb applying MiXCR to the 5' RACE reads. This table has fewer than 550,000 distinct CDR3 sequences, roughly 5.2% appearing once. On this clonotype itself: What it binds is unknown.

This sequence joins TRBV6-1 and TRBJ2-7; the D gene could be TRBD1 or TRBD2 (5 bases each). The receptor was isolated from a male donor with ankylosing spondylitis. The material sequenced was blood, either unsorted or a sorted T cell fraction (not recorded which). CDR3 amino acids: CASSGGISYEQYF. The CDR3 DNA reads as TGTGCCAGCAGTGGGGGGATCTCCTACGAGCAGTACTTC.